The clone carrying this T cell receptor (beta chain) was found once. What it binds is not known. The repertoire was sequenced with immunoSEQ multiplex PCR; TCRdb's copy has only in-frame clones and lacks some. This table has roughly 89,000 clones, approximately 90% appearing once. The length of the CDR3 is 13 residues. Germline V gene data show CDR1 as SGDLS and CDR2 as YYNGEE. Trimming took 5 bases from V and 8 from J, leaving 15 bases between them. This specimen belongs to a study of graft-versus-host responses after intestinal transplantation. Study summary: Each patient got anti-thymocyte globulin induction, then tacrolimus and steroids for approximately 3 years. Study conclusions and caveats: Allograft clonal ratios (graft-versus-host to host-versus-graft) were high in patients who had graft-donor T cell macrochimerism. Peak circulating GvH clone levels were associated with early post-transplant HvG declines.

V gene TRBV9 combines with J gene TRBJ2-3; D is perhaps TRBD2 (5 bases). The source was unstimulated CD4+ T cells sorted from spleen or lymph node cells, collected before intestinal transplant. This TCR was recovered from a human donor who received an intestinal transplant. CDR3 nucleotides: TGTGCCAGCAGAGCCACTCTCGCGGGTACGCAGTATTTT. Its protein is CASRATLAGTQYF.